These 12 T cell receptor beta chains were sequenced from one sample in a study of blood T cell repertoires in COVID-19. Profiling relied on immunoSEQ multiplex PCR, and the TCRdb table lists in-frame clones only, not all of them. The data show some 150,000 clones, 80% to 90% seen once. Sequenced sample: peripheral blood. The receptors here all came from a woman aged 55-75 years with COVID-19, enrolled during active disease.

This clone was seen only once. The gene calls are TRBV19 and TRBJ2-5; 13 bases are shared with TRBD2. The V segment lost 5 bases and the J segment 1 base; nucleotides outside the gene matches: 4. The CDR3 covers 16 residues. The germline gives CDR1 LNHDA, CDR2 SQIVND (reference sequence). CDR3 in DNA: TGTGCCAGTAGTTCACTAGCGGGGGGGCCCCAAGAGACCCAGTACTTC. Protein sequence: CASSSLAGGPQETQYF.

The gene calls are TRBV6-1 and TRBJ2-2; 8 bases match TRBD1. V trimming: 2 bases; J trimming: 6 bases; junction bases outside the gene matches: 17. Per the germline V gene, CDR1 is MNHNS and CDR2 is SASEGT. The CDR3 is 19 residues long. The CDR3: CASSEPPYRGFPRAGELFF. In nucleotides, the CDR3 is TGTGCCAGCAGTGAACCCCCTTACAGGGGGTTTCCCCGCGCCGGGGAGCTGTTTTTT.

V and J are TRBV5-6 and TRBJ1-2; the D gene is possibly TRBD1 (6 bases). Germline CDR1 reads SGHDT; CDR2 reads YYEEEE. V was cut by 1 base and J by 12 bases, with 16 bases left in between. The CDR3 extends over 13 amino acids. CDR3 loop: CASSLNRGRGDTF. The CDR3 DNA reads as TGTGCCAGCAGCTTGAATAGGGGGAGAGGGGACACCTTC.

This clone has only one observation. J is TRBJ1-2 and V is TRBV5-1; TRBD1 agrees at 8 bases. V trimming: 4 bases; J trimming: 7 bases; junction bases outside the gene matches: 6. The CDR3 covers 13 residues. The germline V gene encodes CDR1 SGHRS and CDR2 YFSETQ. CDR3 DNA sequence: TGCGCCAGCAGCCGCGGACAGGGCGGTGGCTACACCTTC. It encodes CASSRGQGGGYTF.

This chain connects TRBV12-5 to TRBJ2-2, with D possibly TRBD1 on 6 matching bases. V was cut by 0 bases and J by 3 bases, with 11 bases left in between. The CDR3 contains 16 residues. Germline loops: CDR1 LGHNT, CDR2 FRNRAP. The CDR3 loop is CASGLVLGADTGELFF. CDR3 DNA sequence: TGTGCTAGTGGTTTGGTACTGGGGGCCGACACCGGGGAGCTGTTTTTT.

The genes are TRBV19 and TRBJ1-2; D gene ambiguous. Germline V gene data show CDR1 as LNHDA and CDR2 as SQIVND (reference sequence). Trimming removed 5 bases from V and 6 bases from J, with 13 bases in between. The CDR3 contains 13 residues. DNA of the CDR3: TGTGCCAGTAGTGAACACCAGTACGATGGCTACACCTTC. This encodes CASSEHQYDGYTF.

This chain links TRBV7-9 with TRBJ1-5; D possibly corresponds to TRBD1 (5 bases). V lost 5 bases and J 3 bases, leaving 14 bases between the germline ends. The CDR3 extends over 15 amino acids. Germline loops: CDR1 SEHNR, CDR2 FQNEAQ (reference sequence). CDR3 sequence reads: CASSPYGQHNQPQHF. Here the CDR3 DNA reads TGTGCCAGCAGCCCGTACGGACAACACAATCAGCCCCAGCATTTT.

The CDR3 sequence is CAISGPRDRGYTGELFF. The CDR3 DNA follows: TGTGCCATCAGTGGCCCCCGGGACAGGGGGTACACCGGGGAGCTGTTTTTT. The rearrangement uses TRBV10-3 and TRBJ2-2; 11 nucleotides match TRBD1. The V gene end was trimmed by 4 bases and the J gene end by 3 bases; junction bases not matched to a gene: 7. The CDR3 runs 17 residues. Germline V gene sequence: CDR1 ENHRY, CDR2 SYGVKD.

The chain carries TRBV3-1 (or the pseudogene TRBV3-2) and TRBJ1-2, with D perhaps matching TRBD1 (5 bases). Trimming removed 4 bases at V and 3 bases at J, with 15 bases between. The CDR3 is made up of 15 amino acids. Looked up from germline, CDR1 is LGHDT and CDR2 is YNNKEL (reference sequence). DNA of the CDR3: TGTGCCAGCAGCCGATCCGCAGGGCGATACTATGGCTACACCTTC. Protein: CASSRSAGRYYGYTF.

Turning to this clone: The identical CDR3 is also encoded by other nucleotide sequences in the sample. The gene calls are TRBV19 and TRBJ1-5; 7 bases are a match to TRBD1. Germline V lookup: CDR1 LNHDA, CDR2 SQIVND (reference sequence). The trim removed 4 bases at V and 2 bases at J, leaving 5 bases unmatched. The CDR3 length is 15 residues. The CDR3 reads CASSNDRDGNQPQHF. CDR3 sequence (DNA): TGTGCCAGTAGTAACGACAGGGACGGCAATCAGCCCCAGCATTTT.

This clone was seen only a few times. The V and J genes are TRBV10-3 and TRBJ2-7; no firm D call. The CDR3 has 12 residues. Germline V gene sequence: CDR1 ENHRY, CDR2 SYGVKD. V was cut by 3 bases and J by 2 bases, with 5 bases left in between. In nucleotides, the CDR3 is TGTGCCATCAGTGACGACACCTACGAGCAGTACTTC. Encoded protein: CAISDDTYEQYF.

J is TRBJ2-2 and V is TRBV5-1; 7 nucleotides line up with TRBD2. The CDR3 runs 17 residues. V was pared by 3 bases and J by 3 bases, with 11 bases of the junction left unmatched. Germline-derived CDR1 and CDR2 are SGHRS and YFSETQ. The CDR3 sequence: CASSSIWGGSDTGELFF. The CDR3 DNA reads TGCGCCAGCAGCTCCATTTGGGGGGGTTCGGACACCGGGGAGCTGTTTTTT. Based on the CDR3 plus reference TRBV5-1 and TRBJ2-2, the full variable domain is KAGVTQTPRYLIKTRGQQVTLSCSPISGHRSVSWYQQTPGQGLQFLFEYFSETQRNKGNFPGRFSGRQFSNSRSEMNVSTLELGDSALYLCASSSIWGGSDTGELFFGEGSRLTVL.